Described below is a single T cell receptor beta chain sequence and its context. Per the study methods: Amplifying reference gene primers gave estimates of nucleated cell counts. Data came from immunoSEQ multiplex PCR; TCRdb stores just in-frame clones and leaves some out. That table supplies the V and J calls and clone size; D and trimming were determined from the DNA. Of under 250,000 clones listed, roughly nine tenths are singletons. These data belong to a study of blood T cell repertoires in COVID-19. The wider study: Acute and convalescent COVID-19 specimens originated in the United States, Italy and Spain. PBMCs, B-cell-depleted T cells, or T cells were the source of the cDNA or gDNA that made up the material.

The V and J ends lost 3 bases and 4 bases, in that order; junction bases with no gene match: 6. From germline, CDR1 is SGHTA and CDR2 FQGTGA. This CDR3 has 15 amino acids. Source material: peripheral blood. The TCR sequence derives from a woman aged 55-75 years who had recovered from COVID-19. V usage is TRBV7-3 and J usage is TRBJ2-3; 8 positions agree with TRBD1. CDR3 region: CASSLTGANPDTQYF. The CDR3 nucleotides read TGTGCCAGCAGCTTGACAGGGGCAAACCCAGATACGCAGTATTTT.